The present T cell receptor beta chain was sequenced within a study of CD8+ T cells in alopecia areata. Points from the study as a whole: Many expanded lesional clones persisted in scalp and blood during tofacitinib treatment. Among the 100 top clones, expanded CD8+ clones, like scalp clonality, were significantly decreased by tofacitinib. Higher clonality and more expanded CD8+ clones appeared in lesional than normal scalp.

Details on this clone: Antigen specificity is unknown. Within the sample, other DNA sequences also encode this same CDR3.

The CDR3 has 13 amino acids. The germline V gene has CDR1 LNHDA and CDR2 SQIVND (reference sequence). J gave up 2 bases and V 11 bases, and 6 bases lay outside the gene matches. Extraction of RNA preceded its reverse transcription into cDNA, which served as the sequencing template. Using immunoSEQ multiplex PCR, the repertoire was profiled, and TCRdb retains in-frame clones only, with some absent. The sample includes 200,000 to 250,000 clones, more than 60% seen only once; the top ten take 1% to 1.5%. Documented treatment: oral pan-JAK inhibitor, 5-10 mg twice daily. Alopecia areata patients gave lesional scalp punch biopsies and peripheral blood samples.

The starting material was CD4+ T cells sorted from blood, obtained around week 46, from a patient treated with tofacitinib. The receptor was derived from a human donor with alopecia areata. V and J are TRBV19 and TRBJ2-1, with 7 bases that match TRBD2. DNA for the CDR3: TGTGCCTCACGGGGAGGGACCTACAATGAGCAGTTCTTC. Translation gives CASRGGTYNEQFF.